This T cell receptor beta chain was identified in a study of technical replicates of blood from a handful of donors. CDR1 is SEHNR and CDR2 is FQNEAQ in the germline V gene (reference sequence). V gave up 2 bases and J gave up 1 base; unmatched junction bases: 3. This CDR3 has 16 residues. Profiled with immunoSEQ multiplex PCR; TCRdb holds only in-frame clones, not every one. This table has under 90,000 clones, around 96% appearing once. Source material: T cells isolated from PBMCs. This sequence joins TRBV7-9 and TRBJ2-2; 8 positions agree with TRBD2. The TCR was taken from a human donor in good health. The CDR3 protein is CASSLIAGLNTGELFF. CDR3 DNA: TGTGCCAGCAGCTTAATAGCGGGGTTGAACACCGGGGAGCTGTTTTTT.